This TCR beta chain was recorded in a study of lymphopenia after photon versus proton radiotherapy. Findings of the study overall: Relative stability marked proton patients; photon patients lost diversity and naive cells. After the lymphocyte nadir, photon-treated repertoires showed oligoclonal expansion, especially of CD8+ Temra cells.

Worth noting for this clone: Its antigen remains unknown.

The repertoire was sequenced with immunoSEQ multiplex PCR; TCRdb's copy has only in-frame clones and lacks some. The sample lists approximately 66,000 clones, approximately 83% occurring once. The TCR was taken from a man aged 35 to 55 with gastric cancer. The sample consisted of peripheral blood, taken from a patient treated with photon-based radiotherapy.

The CDR3 DNA reads as TGTGCCAGCAGTTTTCGGGGGAAGGGAGGCTACACCTTC. Translated, it gives CASSFRGKGGYTF. V gene TRBV27 combines with J gene TRBJ1-2, with D perhaps matching TRBD1 (5 bases). Germline values: CDR1 MNHEY, CDR2 SMNVEV (reference sequence). The CDR3 has 13 residues. With 3 bases removed from V and 8 bases from J, the gap between germline ends came to 13 bases.